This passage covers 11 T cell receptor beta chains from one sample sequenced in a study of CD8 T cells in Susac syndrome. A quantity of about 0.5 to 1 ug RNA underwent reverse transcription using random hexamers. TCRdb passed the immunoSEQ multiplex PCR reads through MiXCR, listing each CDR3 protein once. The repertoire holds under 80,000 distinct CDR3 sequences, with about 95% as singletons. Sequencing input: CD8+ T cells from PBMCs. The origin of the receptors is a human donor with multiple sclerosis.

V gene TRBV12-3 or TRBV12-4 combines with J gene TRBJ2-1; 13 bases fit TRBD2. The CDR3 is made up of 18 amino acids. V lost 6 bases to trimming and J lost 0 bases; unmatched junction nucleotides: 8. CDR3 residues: CASSPGTSGESSYNEQFF. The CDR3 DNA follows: TGTGCCAGCAGCCCCGGGACTAGCGGGGAGAGCTCCTACAATGAGCAGTTCTTC.

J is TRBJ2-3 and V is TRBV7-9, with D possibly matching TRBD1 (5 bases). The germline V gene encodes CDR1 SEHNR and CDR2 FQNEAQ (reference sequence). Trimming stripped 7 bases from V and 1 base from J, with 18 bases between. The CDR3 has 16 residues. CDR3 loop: CASTVDRGVGTDTQYF. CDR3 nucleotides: TGTGCCAGCACCGTCGATAGGGGCGTTGGCACAGATACGCAGTATTTT.

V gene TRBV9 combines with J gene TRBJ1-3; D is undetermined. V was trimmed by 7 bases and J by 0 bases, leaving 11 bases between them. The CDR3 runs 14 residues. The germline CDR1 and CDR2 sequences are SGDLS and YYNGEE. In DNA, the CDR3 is TGTGCCAGCGCCGACCTTAACTCTGGAAACACCATATATTTT. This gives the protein CASADLNSGNTIYF.

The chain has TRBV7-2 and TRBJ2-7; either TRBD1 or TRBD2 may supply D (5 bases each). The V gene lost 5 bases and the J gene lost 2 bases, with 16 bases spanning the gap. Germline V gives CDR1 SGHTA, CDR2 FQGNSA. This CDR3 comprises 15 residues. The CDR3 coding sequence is TGTGCCAGCAGCCCCGAGGGGAACCCAGCCTACGAGCAGTACTTC. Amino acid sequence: CASSPEGNPAYEQYF.

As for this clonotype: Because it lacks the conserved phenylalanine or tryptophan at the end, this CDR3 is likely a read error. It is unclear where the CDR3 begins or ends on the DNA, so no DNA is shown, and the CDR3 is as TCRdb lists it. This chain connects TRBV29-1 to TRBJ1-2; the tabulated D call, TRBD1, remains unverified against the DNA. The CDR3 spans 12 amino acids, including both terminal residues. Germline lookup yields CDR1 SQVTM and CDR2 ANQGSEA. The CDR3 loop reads CSVSIPGQDGFL.

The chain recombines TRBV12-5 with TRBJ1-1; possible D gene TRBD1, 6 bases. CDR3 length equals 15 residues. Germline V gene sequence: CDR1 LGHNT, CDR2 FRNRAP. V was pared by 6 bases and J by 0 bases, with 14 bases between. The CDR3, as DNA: TGTGCTAGTGGGTCGACAGGCCTCATGAACACTGAAGCTTTCTTT. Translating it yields CASGSTGLMNTEAFF.

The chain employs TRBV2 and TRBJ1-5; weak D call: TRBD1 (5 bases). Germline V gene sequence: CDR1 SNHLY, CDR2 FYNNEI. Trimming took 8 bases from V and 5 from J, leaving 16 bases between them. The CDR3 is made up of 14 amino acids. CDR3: CASANPGADQPQHF. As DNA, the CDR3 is TGTGCCAGCGCAAACCCTGGGGCCGATCAGCCCCAGCATTTT.

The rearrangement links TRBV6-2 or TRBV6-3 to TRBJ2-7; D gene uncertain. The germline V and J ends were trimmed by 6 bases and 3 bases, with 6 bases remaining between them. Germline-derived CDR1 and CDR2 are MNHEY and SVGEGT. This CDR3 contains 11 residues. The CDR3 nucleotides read TGTGCCAGCAGGGCTAGCTACGAGCAGTACTTC. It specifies CASRASYEQYF.

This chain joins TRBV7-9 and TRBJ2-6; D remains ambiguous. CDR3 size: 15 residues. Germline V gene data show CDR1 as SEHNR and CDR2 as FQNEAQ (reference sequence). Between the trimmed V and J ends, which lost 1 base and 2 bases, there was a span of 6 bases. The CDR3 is CASSLDWAGANVLTF. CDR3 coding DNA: TGTGCCAGCAGCTTAGACTGGGCTGGGGCCAACGTCCTGACTTTC.

CDR3 loop: CASSQDVRTGSTDTQYF. The CDR3 coding sequence is TGCGCCAGCAGCCAAGATGTTAGGACAGGGAGCACAGATACGCAGTATTTT. This rearrangement joins TRBV4-1 to TRBJ2-3; 8 bases are a match to TRBD1. This CDR3 is built from 17 residues. The germline gives CDR1 MGHRA, CDR2 YSYEKL. The V gene end was trimmed by 0 bases and the J gene end by 0 bases; junction bases not matched to a gene: 5.

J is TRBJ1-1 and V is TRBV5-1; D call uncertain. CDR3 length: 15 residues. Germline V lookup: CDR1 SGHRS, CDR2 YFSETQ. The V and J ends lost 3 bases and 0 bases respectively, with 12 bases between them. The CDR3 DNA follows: TGCGCCAGCAGCTGGTCAAAGGCCGTGAACACTGAAGCTTTCTTT. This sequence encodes CASSWSKAVNTEAFF.